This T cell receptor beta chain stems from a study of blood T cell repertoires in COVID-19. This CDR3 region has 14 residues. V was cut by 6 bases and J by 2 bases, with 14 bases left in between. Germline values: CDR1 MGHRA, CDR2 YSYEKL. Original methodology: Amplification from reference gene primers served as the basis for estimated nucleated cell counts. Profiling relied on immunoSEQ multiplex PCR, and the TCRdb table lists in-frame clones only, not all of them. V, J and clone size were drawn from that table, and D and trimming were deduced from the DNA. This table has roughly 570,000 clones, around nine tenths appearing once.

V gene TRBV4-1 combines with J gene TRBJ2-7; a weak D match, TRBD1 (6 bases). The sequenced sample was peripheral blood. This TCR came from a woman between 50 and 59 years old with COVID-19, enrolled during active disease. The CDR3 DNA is TGCGCCAGCAGACGCAGGGGCGACACCTACGAGCAGTACTTC. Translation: CASRRRGDTYEQYF.